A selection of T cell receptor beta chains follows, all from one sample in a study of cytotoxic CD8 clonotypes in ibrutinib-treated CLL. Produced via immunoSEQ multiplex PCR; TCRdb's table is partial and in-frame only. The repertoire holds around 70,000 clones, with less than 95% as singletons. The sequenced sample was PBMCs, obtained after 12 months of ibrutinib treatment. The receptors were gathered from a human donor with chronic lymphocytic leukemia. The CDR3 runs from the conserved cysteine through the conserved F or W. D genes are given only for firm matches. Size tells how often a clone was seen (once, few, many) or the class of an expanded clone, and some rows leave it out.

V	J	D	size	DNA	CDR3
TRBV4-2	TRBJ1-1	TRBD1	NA	TGTGCCAGCAGCCAGGACAGGTTAGACACTGAAGCTTTCTTT	CASSQDRLDTEAFF
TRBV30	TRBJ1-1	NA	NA	TGTGCCTGGAGAGCCTCAGGCACTGAAGCTTTCTTT	CAWRASGTEAFF
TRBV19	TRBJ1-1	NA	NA	TGTGCCACCTCGATGAACACTGAAGCTTTCTTT	CATSMNTEAFF
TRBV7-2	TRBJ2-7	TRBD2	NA	TGTGCCAGCAGCTTAGACAGCGGGAGTCCACCGGGGTACTTC	CASSLDSGSPPGYF
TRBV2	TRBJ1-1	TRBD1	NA	TGTGCCAGCAGCTATAGGACCGGGACAGGGGCCGATACTGAAGCTTTCTTT	CASSYRTGTGADTEAFF
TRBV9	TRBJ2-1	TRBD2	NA	TGTGCCAGCGGGGGCGGGAGGTCCTACAATGAGCAGTTCTTC	CASGGGRSYNEQFF
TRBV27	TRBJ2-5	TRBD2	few	TGTGCCAGCAGGGGCAGAAACCTACTAGCGCAAGAGACCCAGTACTTC	CASRGRNLLAQETQYF
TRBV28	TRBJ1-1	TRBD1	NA	TGTGCCAGCAGTTCCGGGACAGCCTCATTCACTGAAGCTTTCTTT	CASSSGTASFTEAFF
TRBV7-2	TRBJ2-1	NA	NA	TGTGCCAGCAGCTTAGGGCTTGGGGCAGTCTACAATGAGCAGTTCTTC	CASSLGLGAVYNEQFF
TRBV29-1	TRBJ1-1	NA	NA	TGCAGCGTTGGAGAGGGCACTGAAGCTTTCTTT	CSVGEGTEAFF
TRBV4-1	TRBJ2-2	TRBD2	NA	TGCGCCAGCAGCCGGACTAGCGGGAGGGCAAACACCGGGGAGCTGTTTTTT	CASSRTSGRANTGELFF
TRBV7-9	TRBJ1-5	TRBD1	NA	TGTGCCAGCAGCCCGACAGGGGGTAGCAATCAGCCCCAGCATTTT	CASSPTGGSNQPQHF
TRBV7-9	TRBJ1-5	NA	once	TGTGCCAGCAGCTTAGAGCGGAGGGATCAGCCCCAGCATTTT	CASSLERRDQPQHF
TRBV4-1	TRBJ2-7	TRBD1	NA	TGCGCCAGCAGCCAAGTTTCTGGACAGGCCTACGAGCAGTACTTC	CASSQVSGQAYEQYF
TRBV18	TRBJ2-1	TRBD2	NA	TGTGCCAGCTCTCCCGGACTAGCGGGAGGGCCCTTCGCCAATGAGCAGTTCTTC	CASSPGLAGGPFANEQFF
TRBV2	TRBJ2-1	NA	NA	TGTGCCAGCACGGTGGCGGAGCTGAATGAGCAGTTCTTC	CASTVAELNEQFF
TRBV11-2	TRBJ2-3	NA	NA	TGTGCCAGCAGCCCGGTGGGCCCTAATACGCAGTATTTT	CASSPVGPNTQYF
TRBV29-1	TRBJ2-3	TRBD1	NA	TGCAGCGTTGAATCCGACAGGGCTGCAGATACGCAGTATTTT	CSVESDRAADTQYF
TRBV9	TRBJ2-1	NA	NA	TGTGCCAGCAGCGCGGTAGGAGGTGAGCAGTTCTTC	CASSAVGGEQFF
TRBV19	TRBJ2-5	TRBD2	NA	TGTGCCAGTAGTATAGAACAGCGGGAGGGCCGTCAGGAGACCCAGTACTTC	CASSIEQREGRQETQYF
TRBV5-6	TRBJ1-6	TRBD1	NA	TGTGCCAGCAGCTCGAACAGGGGGCTAATTTCACCCCTCCACTTT	CASSSNRGLISPLHF
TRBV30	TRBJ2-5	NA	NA	TGTGCCTGGAGGCCGGGACGGCGGATGGAGACCCAGTACTTC	CAWRPGRRMETQYF
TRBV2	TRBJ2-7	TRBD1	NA	TGTGCCAGCAGAAGGGACAGATCCTCCTACGAGCAGTACTTC	CASRRDRSSYEQYF
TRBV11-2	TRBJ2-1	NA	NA	TGTGCCAGCAGCTGGGGGACCTCCTACAATGAGCAGTTCTTC	CASSWGTSYNEQFF
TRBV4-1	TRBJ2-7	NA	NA	TGCGCCAGCAGCCAAGAATCAGTAGATCTCGAGCAGTACTTC	CASSQESVDLEQYF
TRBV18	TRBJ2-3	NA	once	TGTGCCAGCTCACCCCGGGCCACAGATACGCAGTATTTT	CASSPRATDTQYF
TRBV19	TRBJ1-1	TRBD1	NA	TGTGCCAGTAGTACGCCGGACAGGGTTAGAAAAACTGAAGCTTTCTTT	CASSTPDRVRKTEAFF
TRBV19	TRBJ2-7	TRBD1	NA	TGTGCCAGTGGGGGACAGGGTTTTTACGAGCAGTACTTC	CASGGQGFYEQYF
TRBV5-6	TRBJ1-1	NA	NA	TGTGCCAGCAGCTTGGTAGGGGCAGAAGGAGCTTTCTTT	CASSLVGAEGAFF
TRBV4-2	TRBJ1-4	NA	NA	TGTGCCAGCAGCCAAGATTGGAACAGGGAATACCCTAATGAAAAACTGTTTTTT	CASSQDWNREYPNEKLFF
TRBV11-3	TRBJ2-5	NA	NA	TGTGCCAGCAGCTCAGGGCCGGCACCAGAGACCCAGTACTTC	CASSSGPAPETQYF
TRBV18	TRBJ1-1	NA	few	TGTGCCAGCTCACCGGACAACGTGGGCACTGAAGCTTTCTTT	CASSPDNVGTEAFF
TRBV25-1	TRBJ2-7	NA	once	TGTGCCAGCAGTGACCTAGCCATCTACGAGCAGTACTTC	CASSDLAIYEQYF
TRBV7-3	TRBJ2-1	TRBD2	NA	TGTGCCAGCAGCTTAGTGACTAGCGGGAGGTCAAGCTCCTACAATGAGCAGTTCTTC	CASSLVTSGRSSSYNEQFF
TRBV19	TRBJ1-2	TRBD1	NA	TGTGCCAGTAGTATAGTGGGGACAGCCTATGGCTACACCTTC	CASSIVGTAYGYTF
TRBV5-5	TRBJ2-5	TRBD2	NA	TGTGCCAGCAGCTTGGTGTCTAGCGGATTGGAGACCCAGTACTTC	CASSLVSSGLETQYF
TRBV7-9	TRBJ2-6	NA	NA	TGTGCCAGCTGGGGGGGCGGGGCCAACGTCCTGACTTTC	CASWGGGANVLTF
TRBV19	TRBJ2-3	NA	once	TGTGCCAGTAGTATCTCGGTTCTACCTCCTGTAGATACGCAGTATTTT	CASSISVLPPVDTQYF
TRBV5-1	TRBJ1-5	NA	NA	TGCGCCAGCAGTCCCAGGGGCGCCCTCAATCAGCCCCAGCATTTT	CASSPRGALNQPQHF
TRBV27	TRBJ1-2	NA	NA	TGTGCCAGCGCAGGGGATAACTATGGCTACACCTTC	CASAGDNYGYTF
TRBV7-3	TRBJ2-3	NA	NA	TGTGCCAGCAGCCCGGGACTCAGCACAGATACGCAGTATTTT	CASSPGLSTDTQYF
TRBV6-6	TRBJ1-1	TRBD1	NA	TGTGCCAGCAGACAGAACAGGGGAACTTTCTTT	CASRQNRGTFF
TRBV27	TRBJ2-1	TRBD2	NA	TGTGCCAGCAGTTATGCAGGGGAGCGGGAGGGTTACAATGAGCAGTTCTTC	CASSYAGEREGYNEQFF
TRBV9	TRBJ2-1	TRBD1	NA	TGTGCCAGCAGCGTGGGACAGGGGTGGAATGAGCAGTTCTTC	CASSVGQGWNEQFF
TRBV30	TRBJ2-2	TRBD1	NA	TGTGCCTGGAGTCGGACAGGGGGCAAGGGGGAGCTGTTTTTT	CAWSRTGGKGELFF
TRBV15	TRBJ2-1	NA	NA	TGTGCCACCAGCAGACTACCGAATGAGCAGTTCTTC	CATSRLPNEQFF
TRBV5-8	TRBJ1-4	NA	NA	TGTGCCAGCGGACTCCTGGAGAGACTGTTTTTT	CASGLLERLFF
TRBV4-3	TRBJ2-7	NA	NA	TGCGCCAGCAGCCAAGGGACAGAGGGAGTCTACGAGCAGTACTTC	CASSQGTEGVYEQYF
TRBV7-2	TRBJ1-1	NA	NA	TGTGCCACCGACACCTACTTGAACACTGAAGCTTTCTTT	CATDTYLNTEAFF
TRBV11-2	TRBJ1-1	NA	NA	TGTGCCAGCAGCGCTGACAGGATCAAAGCTTTCTTT	CASSADRIKAFF
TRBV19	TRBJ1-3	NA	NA	TGTGCCAGCTCGGTCGGGCCTGGAAACACCATATATTTT	CASSVGPGNTIYF
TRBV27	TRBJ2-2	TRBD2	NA	TGTGCCACCGAGCGGGAGTTCCCTCCGAGGGAGCTGTTTTTT	CATEREFPPRELFF
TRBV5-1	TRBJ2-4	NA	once	TGCGCCAGCAGCTTTGACTGGATCACGGATAACATTCAGTACTTC	CASSFDWITDNIQYF
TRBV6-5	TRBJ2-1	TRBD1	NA	TGTGCCAGCAGCTACGAGACAGGGCGTGAGCAGTTCTTC	CASSYETGREQFF